This TCR beta chain came from a study of identical twins. This clonotype was detected only a few times. TCRdb reanalysed the 5' RACE reads using MiXCR and keeps one entry per CDR3 protein. This repertoire shows approximately 1.8 million distinct CDR3 sequences, about 30% found once; its top ten account for about 0.27%. The CDR3 extends over 16 amino acids. V dropped 4 bases and J dropped 2; count of bases not matched to a gene: 6. Germline CDR1 reads SGHAT; CDR2 reads FQNNGV. Each donor was a healthy Caucasian. The chain has TRBV11-2 and TRBJ1-2, with 11 bases lining up with TRBD1. This sequence was found in a newborn girl in good health. The specimen was cord blood. DNA of the CDR3: TGTGCCAGCAGCTCCCTCCGGACAGGGGGCAACTATGGCTACACCTTC. This encodes CASSSLRTGGNYGYTF.